These T cell receptor beta chains were read from a single sample in a study of blood T cells in healthy people across ages. TCRdb used MiXCR to reprocess the 5' RACE reads, holding one entry per CDR3 protein. The data hold roughly 650,000 distinct CDR3 sequences, with about 34% observed a single time. Source material: blood. The receptors here all came from a woman aged 80 or over in good health. Both conserved end residues are trimmed from each CDR3. D genes are given only for firm matches.

>TRBJ1-5|-|TRBV6-1
ASKVGLRGQPQH
>TRBJ2-7|-|TRBV9
ASSVGQGGREQY
>TRBJ1-2|TRBD1|TRBV29-1
SVEGIGQGGRGYT
>-|-|TRBV29-1
SVETLGTETQY
>TRBJ2-2|TRBD2|TRBV5-1
ASSLGGSATGELF
>TRBJ2-1|TRBD2|TRBV7-2
ASSLGLGAGGHEQF
>TRBJ2-3|-|TRBV10-3
AISESLRDTQY
>TRBJ2-5|-|TRBV3-1
ASTDGTGLRETQY
>TRBJ2-1|TRBD1|TRBV30
AWSQGVSKTQF
>TRBJ2-7|TRBD2|TRBV7-2
ASSLVAGPSSYEQY
>TRBJ1-2|TRBD1|TRBV7-2
ASRPETGGFYGYT
>TRBJ2-1|TRBD1|TRBV20-1
SAPNRDRAPNEQF
>TRBJ1-3|-|TRBV21-1
ASSKAQLQALSGNTIY
>TRBJ1-2|-|TRBV7-2
AGSQDLNYGYT
>TRBJ2-4|TRBD2|TRBV7-2
ASSPLAGKGIQY
>TRBJ2-3|-|TRBV20-1
SARRGGRGDTQY
>TRBJ1-1|-|TRBV30
AWSVNTNTEAF
>TRBJ1-1|-|TRBV5-1
ASSFRGENTEAF
>TRBJ2-7|-|TRBV6-2/TRBV6-3
ASSQGGAPIGYEQY
>TRBJ2-1|TRBD2|TRBV6-2/TRBV6-3
ASTIAGGYINEQF
>TRBJ2-6|-|TRBV6-6
AARDDSGANVLT
>TRBJ2-1|TRBD2|TRBV7-2
ASSLVSRGGALGEQF
>TRBJ2-4|-|TRBV2
ASSDPRLAANIQY
>TRBJ1-1|TRBD1|TRBV7-2
ASSLVGTGGITEAF
>TRBJ2-3|-|TRBV7-9
ASSPRAITDTQY
>TRBJ1-1|TRBD1|TRBV4-2
ASSQTGGGKKAF
>TRBJ2-3|TRBD2|TRBV5-1
ASSLGTSGGTGTQY
>TRBJ2-2|-|TRBV10-3
AIKDSANTGELF
>TRBJ2-2|-|TRBV30
AWSVEVNTGELF
>TRBJ2-3|-|TRBV7-6
ASSPRASTDTQY
>TRBJ2-7|-|TRBV9
ASSADQVAVSYEQY
>TRBJ2-3|TRBD2|TRBV20-1
SARGLAGQTSTDTQY
>-|-|TRBV14
ASSQVANGRSEQY
>TRBJ1-2|-|TRBV5-6
ASSPSYGGSNYGYT
>TRBJ2-3|-|TRBV9
ASSGHGTTDTQY
>TRBJ1-2|-|TRBV7-2
ASSLELGLSLHGYT
>TRBJ2-3|-|TRBV5-1
ASSLGPTSTDTQY
>TRBJ1-6|-|TRBV6-1
ASSMDRSTPNHYNSPLH
>TRBJ2-1|-|TRBV19
ASRFRSYNEQF
>TRBJ1-4|-|TRBV7-8
ASSQRGVNEKLF
>TRBJ2-3|-|TRBV3-1
ASGVGPDTQY
>TRBJ1-1|-|TRBV20-1
SAPHRVILQGAF
>TRBJ2-3|-|TRBV11-3
ASSPSTRFTDTQY